The 11 T cell receptor beta chains presented below share a single source sample, sequenced in a study of T cells in Graves' hyperthyroidism and ophthalmopathy. TCR beta CDR3 sequences were amplified from RNA transcripts. A first-round RT-PCR of the TCR CDR3 used the HTBI primer set. TCRdb fed the multiplex PCR reads into MiXCR, producing one record per CDR3 protein. This sample has around 580,000 distinct CDR3 sequences, with roughly 17% found just once. Material for sequencing was blood. Receptor source: a woman aged 18-29 years with Graves' hyperthyroidism.

This clonotype was picked up many times. The chain couples TRBV12-3 or TRBV12-4 to TRBJ2-7, with D perhaps TRBD2 (6 bases). The CDR3 contains 15 residues. V was pared by 1 base and J by 2 bases, with 12 bases between. The CDR3 region is CASSLGSGGPYEQYF. CDR3 DNA sequence: TGTGCCAGCAGTTTAGGTAGCGGAGGGCCCTACGAGCAGTACTTC.

The V call is TRBV10-1, the J call TRBJ2-5; 9 positions agree with TRBD1. This CDR3 comprises 17 residues. Germline CDR1 is WNHNN and CDR2 is SYGVQD (reference sequence). Trimming at V came to 8 bases and at J to 3 bases, leaving 16 bases not matched to a gene. CDR3 loop: CASRPRLGTGIEETQYF. As DNA, the CDR3 is TGCGCCAGCCGCCCCAGATTGGGGACAGGGATTGAAGAGACCCAGTACTTC.

Only a few counts were recorded for this clonotype. The genes are TRBV12-5 and TRBJ1-6, with 7 nucleotides matching TRBD1. Germline V gives CDR1 LGHNT, CDR2 FRNRAP. CDR3 length: 17 amino acids. J lost 5 bases, V lost 1 base, and 8 bases had no gene match. This chain's CDR3 is CASGLANQGGNNSPLHF. The CDR3 region has the DNA TGTGCTAGTGGTTTGGCGAATCAGGGGGGAAATAATTCACCCCTCCACTTT. The variable domain in full, with the rest retrieved from reference TRBV12-5 and TRBJ1-6, is DARVTQTPRHKVTEMGQEVTMRCQPILGHNTVFWYRQTMMQGLELLAYFRNRAPLDDSGMPKDRFSAEMPDATLATLKIQPSEPRDSAVYFCASGLANQGGNNSPLHFGNGTRLTVT.

V gene TRBV6-1 combines with J gene TRBJ2-6, with 8 bases that match TRBD1. With V trimmed by 5 bases and J by 4 bases, 13 bases remained unmatched. This CDR3 comprises 18 residues. Germline assignment: CDR1 MNHNS and CDR2 SASEGT. The CDR3 reads CASSRTGLFPAGANVLTF. In DNA, the CDR3 is TGTGCCAGCAGTAGGACAGGGCTTTTCCCGGCGGGGGCCAACGTCCTGACTTTC.

In this sample, this clonotype turned up many times. The V call is TRBV27, the J call TRBJ1-1, with 9 bases that match TRBD1. Looked up from germline, CDR1 is MNHEY and CDR2 is SMNVEV (reference sequence). The CDR3 runs to 15 residues. V trimming: 2 bases; J trimming: 3 bases; junction bases outside the gene matches: 4. The CDR3 sequence is CASSLAGTGHTEAFF. The CDR3 DNA follows: TGTGCCAGCAGTTTAGCCGGGACAGGGCACACTGAAGCTTTCTTT.

This clonotype came up a few times. The rearrangement joins TRBV27 to TRBJ2-6, with D hard to call. The CDR3 length is 17 residues. Germline lookup yields CDR1 MNHEY and CDR2 SMNVEV (reference sequence). Trimming took off 8 bases at V and 0 bases at J, with 17 bases between the two ends. The CDR3 DNA follows: TGTGCCAGCTCTTTGAGGCAGGTGGGCTCTGGGGCCAACGTCCTGACTTTC. This encodes CASSLRQVGSGANVLTF.

The rearrangement uses TRBV3-1 and TRBJ1-1; 9 bases align to TRBD1. Germline values: CDR1 LGHDT, CDR2 YNNKEL (reference sequence). The CDR3 covers 16 residues. V gave up 4 bases and J gave up 8 bases; unmatched junction bases: 14. The CDR3 spells CASSRWTGVSGVEAFF. Here the CDR3 DNA reads TGTGCCAGCAGCCGATGGACAGGGGTGTCCGGAGTGGAAGCTTTCTTT. Using reference TRBV3-1 and TRBJ1-1 for the parts outside the CDR3, the full variable domain is DTAVSQTPKYLVTQMGNDKSIKCEQNLGHDTMYWYKQDSKKFLKIMFSYNNKELIINETVPNRFSPKSPDKAHLNLHINSLELGDSAVYFCASSRWTGVSGVEAFFGQGTRLTVV.

This clonotype was recorded many times. The gene calls are TRBV12-3 or TRBV12-4 and TRBJ2-7; TRBD2 agrees at 7 bases. The CDR3 extends over 11 amino acids. Trimming at V came to 7 bases and at J to 7 bases, leaving 4 bases not matched to a gene. The DNA for the CDR3 is TGTGCCAGCACCTTGGGGGGGGAGCAGTACTTC. Translation gives CASTLGGEQYF.

CDR3 residues: CSVEDRAKAFF. The CDR3 DNA is TGCAGCGTTGAAGATAGGGCTAAAGCTTTCTTT. The rearrangement joins TRBV29-1 to TRBJ1-1; D gene unclear. V was pared by 0 bases and J by 9 bases, with 8 bases between. This CDR3 has 11 residues. CDR1 is SQVTM, CDR2 ANQGSEA, per germline.

Concerning this clonotype itself: With a much larger clone just one base away, this may be a read error. This sequence joins TRBV12-3 or TRBV12-4 and TRBJ2-3; D call uncertain. Trimming took 8 bases from V and 1 from J, leaving 7 bases between them. This CDR3 has 12 residues. CDR3: CASHGGTDTQYF. DNA of the CDR3: TGTGCCAGCCATGGAGGCACAGATACGCAGTATTTT.

This clonotype appeared many times. The chain couples TRBV7-9 to TRBJ2-3, with 8 bases aligning to TRBD2. Germline CDR1 and CDR2: SEHNR and FQNEAQ (reference sequence). J lost 5 bases, V lost 10 bases, and 5 bases had no gene match. The CDR3 sequence is 12 residues long. The CDR3 region is CATQRERDTQYF. CDR3 nucleotide sequence: TGTGCCACCCAGCGGGAGAGAGATACGCAGTATTTT.